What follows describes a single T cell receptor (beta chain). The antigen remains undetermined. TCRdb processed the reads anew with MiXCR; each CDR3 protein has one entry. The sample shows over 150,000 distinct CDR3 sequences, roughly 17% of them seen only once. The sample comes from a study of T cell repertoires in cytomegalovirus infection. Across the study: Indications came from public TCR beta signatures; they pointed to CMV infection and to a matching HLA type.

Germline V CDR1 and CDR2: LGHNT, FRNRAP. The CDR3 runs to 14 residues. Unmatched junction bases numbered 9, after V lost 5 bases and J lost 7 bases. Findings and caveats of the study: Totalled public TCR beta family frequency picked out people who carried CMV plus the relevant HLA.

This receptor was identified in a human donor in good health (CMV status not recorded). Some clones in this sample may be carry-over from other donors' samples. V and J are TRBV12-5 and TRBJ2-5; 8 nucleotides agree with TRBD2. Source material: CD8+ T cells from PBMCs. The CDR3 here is CASGLGGEASTQYF. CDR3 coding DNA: TGTGCTAGTGGTCTCGGGGGGGAGGCCTCGACCCAGTACTTC.